The next 30 T cell receptor beta chains were all read from a single sample in a study of molecular identifiers for immune sequencing clone quantification. TCRdb called the PCR reads again in MiXCR, with one record for every CDR3 protein. Among 85,000 to 100,000 distinct CDR3 sequences, about 24% were seen once, and the ten largest hold approximately 0.91%. The sequencing sample was made of naive CD8+ T cells from blood, with Jurkat cell RNA spiked in. The subset is: FACS-sorted CD8+CD4-CCR7+CD45RA+ naive T cells. The receptors here all came from a human donor in good health. Some libraries in this study had Jurkat cell RNA spiked in.

This clonotype was observed many times. The chain uses TRBV14 and TRBJ2-3, with D maybe TRBD2 (6 bases). V lost 1 base, J lost 0 bases, and 14 bases lay in between. From germline, CDR1 is SGHDN and CDR2 FVKESK. The CDR3 is 17 residues long. Written as DNA, the CDR3 is TGTGCCAGCAGCCAAGCGGGGGATTCAGCGAGCACAGATACGCAGTATTTT. This translates into CASSQAGDSASTDTQYF.

Many counts were recorded for this clonotype. The chain links TRBV5-5 to TRBJ2-7, with 10 nucleotides matching TRBD1. The CDR3 is made up of 14 amino acids. Germline CDR1 reads SGHKS; CDR2 reads YYEKEE (reference sequence). V shed 0 bases, J shed 3 bases, and the junction held 0 bases outside the gene matches. Written as DNA, the CDR3 is TGTGCCAGCAGCTTGGGGACAGGGGGCTACGAGCAGTACTTC. This translates into CASSLGTGGYEQYF.

This clonotype was observed a handful of times. The junction and the germline gene differ at one end; a read error may be behind it. The chain links TRBV5-3 to TRBJ1-1; D may be TRBD1 (5 bases). TRBV5-3 carries the ORF label, with uncertain function. CDR3 length equals 16 residues. CDR3 in DNA: TGTGCCAGCAGCTTGGCGGTAAACAGGCTGAACACTGAAGCTTTCTTT. Translation gives CASSLAVNRLNTEAFF.

This clonotype was found a few times. The rearrangement links TRBV24-1 to TRBJ2-7, with TRBD2 identical over 13 bases. V was clipped by 4 bases and J by 1 base; unmatched bases: 3. CDR1 is KGHDR, CDR2 SFDVKD, per germline. This CDR3 has 16 amino acids. The CDR3 here is CATSDPTSGGSYEQYF. The CDR3 coding sequence is TGTGCCACCAGTGACCCGACTAGCGGGGGGTCCTACGAGCAGTACTTC.

This clonotype was detected ten times or more. The chain recombines TRBV7-9 with TRBJ2-3; 9 positions agree with TRBD2. Germline values: CDR1 SEHNR, CDR2 FQNEAQ (reference sequence). The CDR3 length is 16 residues. Trimming removed 5 bases from V and 2 bases from J; junction bases left unmatched: 8. The CDR3 region is CASSTLAGAYTDTQYF. CDR3 coding DNA: TGTGCCAGCAGCACCTTAGCGGGGGCGTACACAGATACGCAGTATTTT. Full variable domain (remainder filled in from reference TRBV7-9 and TRBJ2-3): DTGVSQNPRHKITKRGQNVTFRCDPISEHNRLYWYRQTLGQGPEFLTYFQNEAQLEKSRLLSDRFSAERPKGSFSTLEIQRTEQGDSAMYLCASSTLAGAYTDTQYFGPGTRLTVL.

The rearrangement joins TRBV27 to TRBJ2-5; 8 bases agree with TRBD1. Looked up from germline, CDR1 is MNHEY and CDR2 is SMNVEV (reference sequence). Trimming cost V 5 bases and J 5 bases; bases outside gene matches: 19. This CDR3 has 18 residues. The CDR3 region is CASSPSRVSCTGGETQYF. The CDR3 coding sequence is TGTGCCAGCAGTCCGTCGAGGGTTAGCTGCACAGGGGGTGAGACCCAGTACTTC.

This clonotype has ten or more counts. The chain recombines TRBV5-6 with TRBJ1-1; weak D call: TRBD1 (5 bases). This CDR3 has 14 residues. The ends were cut back, 0 bases at V and 1 base at J, with 7 bases in the middle. CDR1 is SGHDT and CDR2 is YYEEEE in the germline V gene. CDR3 in DNA: TGTGCCAGCAGCTTGGTAAGGGGGAACACTGAAGCTTTCTTT. Residues: CASSLVRGNTEAFF.

About this clonotype itself: This may be a read error, as it is one base from a much larger clone. Given the absence of the conserved phenylalanine or tryptophan at the CDR3 end, a read error is likely. The rearrangement links TRBV7-2 to TRBJ2-3; D gene uncertain. V lost 4 bases and J lost 0, with 8 bases in between. Germline V gives CDR1 SGHTA, CDR2 FQGNSA. The CDR3 is 14 amino acids. The CDR3 DNA reads as TGTGCCAGCAGCTGGCCGGACAGCACAGATACGCAGTATCTT. It codes for CASSWPDSTDTQYL.

This clonotype has at least ten counts. The CDR3 sequence is CASSQGTGNYEQYF. The CDR3 DNA follows: TGCGCCAGCAGCCAAGGTACAGGGAACTACGAGCAGTACTTC. V gene TRBV4-3 combines with J gene TRBJ2-7; the D gene is possibly TRBD1 (6 bases). CDR3 length: 14 amino acids. Germline CDR1 LGHNA, CDR2 YSLEER. V lost 1 base and J 3 bases, leaving 10 bases between the germline ends.

This clonotype occurred once. V is TRBV25-1 and J is TRBJ1-6, with D maybe TRBD1 (6 bases). V was pared by 6 bases and J by 7 bases, with 10 bases between. The CDR3 loop spans 13 amino acids. Germline CDR1 and CDR2: MGHDK and SYGVNS. The CDR3 spells CASRGQGNSPLHF. The CDR3 coding sequence is TGTGCCAGCAGGGGGCAGGGGAATTCACCCCTCCACTTT.

The V gene is TRBV6-2 or TRBV6-3, the J gene TRBJ1-2; 7 bases line up with TRBD1. With 6 bases clipped from V and 5 bases from J, the junction kept 15 bases outside the gene matches. This CDR3 contains 16 residues. CDR1 and CDR2 (germline): MNHEY, SVGEGT. This CDR3 reads CASSLLSGTAIYGYTF. DNA for the CDR3: TGTGCCAGCAGCCTACTCTCCGGGACAGCGATATATGGCTACACCTTC.

For this clonotype: A much larger clone sits a single nucleotide away, making a read error possible. The rearrangement joins TRBV6-1 to TRBJ2-7; 10 bases fit TRBD2. Unmatched junction bases numbered 2, after V lost 4 bases and J lost 2 bases. Germline CDR1 reads MNHNS; CDR2 reads SASEGT. This CDR3 contains 14 residues. As DNA, the CDR3 is TGTGCCAGCAGTGGAACTAGCGGGACCTACGAGCAGTACTTC. Its protein product is CASSGTSGTYEQYF.

This clonotype was seen repeatedly, ten times or more. Here the CDR3 reads CASSLTSSGGAEVEQFF. CDR3 DNA sequence: TGTGCCAGCAGTTTAACCTCTAGCGGGGGGGCCGAGGTCGAGCAGTTCTTC. J is TRBJ2-1 and V is TRBV12-3 or TRBV12-4; 12 nucleotides align to TRBD2. J was trimmed by 10 bases and V by 2 bases; bases with no gene match: 12. CDR3 length equals 17 residues.

Remarks on this clonotype: A read error may be the cause here, since a much bigger clone is one base away. In this CDR3 the conserved last residue, phenylalanine or tryptophan, is missing, so a read error is likely. The J gene is TRBJ1-4, the V gene TRBV6-5; the D is unclear. The germline V gene encodes CDR1 MNHEY and CDR2 SVGAGI. This CDR3 has 13 amino acids. The V end lost 6 bases, the J end lost 9 bases, and 14 bases lay between the germline ends. The CDR3 is CASSRSDGQKLFY. For the CDR3, the DNA is TGTGCCAGCAGCCGTTCGGACGGTCAAAAACTGTTTTAT.

In the case of this clonotype: A read error may explain this, as a much larger clone is one base away. This rearrangement joins TRBV12-3 or TRBV12-4 to TRBJ1-5; D is perhaps TRBD1 (6 bases). V shed 7 bases and J shed 6 bases, with 16 bases lying between them. The CDR3 length is 14 residues. CDR3 coding DNA: TGTGCCAGCAATTTGGGTCAGGGGCCTCAGCCCCAGCATTTT. Its protein product is CASNLGQGPQPQHF.

The chain employs TRBV27 and TRBJ1-5; a weak D match, TRBD1 (6 bases). V was pared by 6 bases and J by 7 bases, with 16 bases between. CDR3 size: 14 residues. The germline V gene has CDR1 MNHEY and CDR2 SMNVEV (reference sequence). The CDR3 DNA is TGTGCCAGCAGCCCACAGGGAAGAGAGCAGCCCCAGCATTTT. This codes for CASSPQGREQPQHF.

This sequence joins TRBV6-1 and TRBJ2-7; D is unresolved. Trimming removed 2 bases at V and 4 bases at J, with 9 bases between. The CDR3 length is 13 residues. CDR1 and CDR2 from the germline V gene are MNHNS and SASEGT. CDR3 DNA: TGTGCCAGCAGTGAAACTTTTGGGTACGAGCAGTACTTC. This codes for CASSETFGYEQYF.

This clonotype has a count of ten or more. This CDR3 reads CASSGTGTLTDTQYF. The CDR3 DNA reads TGTGCCAGCAGTGGGACAGGTACCTTGACAGATACGCAGTATTTT. The V call is TRBV6-1, the J call TRBJ2-3; 7 bases match TRBD1. The germline V gene has CDR1 MNHNS and CDR2 SASEGT. The length of the CDR3 is 15 residues. Unmatched junction bases numbered 7, after V lost 4 bases and J lost 3 bases.

This clonotype has at least ten counts. The DNA for the CDR3 is TGCGCCAGCAGCCAAGGAGTCGCAGGGGATGGACAGTACTTC. Its translation is CASSQGVAGDGQYF. This sequence joins TRBV4-3 and TRBJ2-7; D is possibly TRBD1 (6 bases). The V gene's germline CDR1 is LGHNA and CDR2 YSLEER. This CDR3 region has 14 residues. V was cut by 1 base and J by 10 bases, with 17 bases left in between.

For this clonotype: A read error may produce the germline difference seen at one junction end. The chain has TRBV6-5 and TRBJ2-2; tentative D call: TRBD2 (5 bases). CDR3 size: 14 residues. CDR1 and CDR2 (germline): MNHEY, SVGAGI. The CDR3 reads CASSYGQNTGEQFF. CDR3 coding DNA: TGTGCCAGCAGTTATGGTCAGAACACCGGGGAGCAGTTTTTT.

This clonotype was observed a few times. With a much larger clone just one base away, this may be a read error. The chain carries TRBV9 and TRBJ1-3; D remains ambiguous. This CDR3 is built from 16 residues. CDR1 is SGDLS and CDR2 is YYNGEE in the germline V gene. In DNA form, the CDR3 reads TGTGCCAGCAGCGTAGCTGCGACGTCCTCTGGAAACACCACATATTTT. Its translation: CASSVAATSSGNTTYF.

This clonotype was recorded at least ten times. The chain has TRBV2 and TRBJ1-1, with a tentative D call TRBD1 (5 bases). Per the germline V gene, CDR1 is SNHLY and CDR2 is FYNNEI. The length of the CDR3 is 14 residues. V gave up 0 bases and J gave up 4 bases, with 9 bases separating them. The CDR3 is CASSEAGGFTEAFF. CDR3 DNA: TGTGCCAGCAGTGAAGCCGGGGGTTTCACTGAAGCTTTCTTT.

Many counts were recorded for this clonotype. V is TRBV7-9 and J is TRBJ2-3; D call uncertain. Trimming stripped 6 bases from V and 1 base from J, with 5 bases between. This CDR3 comprises 12 residues. CDR1 and CDR2 from the germline V gene are SEHNR and FQNEAQ (reference sequence). The CDR3 loop is CASSGRTDTQYF. DNA for the CDR3: TGTGCCAGCAGTGGCCGCACAGATACGCAGTATTTT.

This clonotype was recorded many times. This chain links TRBV27 with TRBJ2-7, with 7 bases lining up with TRBD1. The CDR3 spans 12 residues. Trimming removed 5 bases from V and 7 bases from J; junction bases left unmatched: 5. Germline lookup yields CDR1 MNHEY and CDR2 SMNVEV (reference sequence). CDR3: CASSPTGVEQYF. Here the CDR3 DNA reads TGTGCCAGCAGTCCCACAGGGGTTGAGCAGTACTTC.

About this clonotype: A much larger clone is a single base away; this may be a read error. This sequence joins TRBV3-1 and TRBJ2-2; weak D call: TRBD2 (7 bases). Trimming removed 1 base from V and 5 bases from J, with 26 bases in between. Germline assignment: CDR1 LGHDT and CDR2 YNNKEL (reference sequence). CDR3 length: 20 residues. CDR3 sequence: CASSQVVGGRVNAVTGELFF. The CDR3 nucleotides are TGTGCCAGCAGCCAAGTTGTCGGGGGGCGCGTTAATGCCGTGACCGGGGAGCTGTTTTTT. Looking up the rest from reference TRBV3-1 and TRBJ2-2 gives the full variable domain: DTAVSQTPKYLVTQMGNDKSIKCEQNLGHDTMYWYKQDSKKFLKIMFSYNNKELIINETVPNRFSPKSPDKAHLNLHINSLELGDSAVYFCASSQVVGGRVNAVTGELFFGEGSRLTVL.

The genes are TRBV27 and TRBJ2-7, with D perhaps TRBD1 or TRBD2 (6 bases each). From germline, CDR1 is MNHEY and CDR2 SMNVEV (reference sequence). This CDR3 is 15 amino acids long. V dropped 6 bases and J dropped 0 bases, with 15 bases sitting between them. The DNA of the CDR3 is TGTGCCAGCAGCGTTGCGGGACACCCCTCCTACGAGCAGTACTTC. This gives the protein CASSVAGHPSYEQYF.

This clonotype was seen many times. This chain uses TRBV6-5 with TRBJ1-2; D ambiguous. Deletions cut 4 bases from V and 6 bases from J, with 12 bases between. This CDR3 contains 13 residues. The germline V gene encodes CDR1 MNHEY and CDR2 SVGAGI. The CDR3 loop reads CASSSPGPNGYTF. CDR3 DNA sequence: TGTGCCAGCAGTTCTCCGGGTCCGAATGGCTACACCTTC.

This clonotype was seen ten or more times. This chain connects TRBV9 to TRBJ1-6; a weak D match, TRBD1 (5 bases). Trimming stripped 0 bases from V and 9 bases from J, with 7 bases between. The CDR3 contains 13 residues. Per germline, CDR1 SGDLS and CDR2 YYNGEE. CDR3 in DNA: TGTGCCAGCAGCGTAGGTGGGGGTTCACCCCTCCACTTT. Translating gives CASSVGGGSPLHF.

This clonotype came up a few times. V and J are TRBV29-1 and TRBJ1-1; possibly TRBD1 for D (5 bases). This CDR3 has 13 amino acids. Per the germline V gene, CDR1 is SQVTM and CDR2 is ANQGSEA. V was cut by 4 bases and J by 3 bases, with 12 bases left in between. Here the CDR3 DNA reads TGCAGCGTTGTAAAAGGGGAGTACACTGAAGCTTTCTTT. As protein: CSVVKGEYTEAFF. Supplemented by reference TRBV29-1 and TRBJ1-1, the full variable domain reads SAVISQKPSRDICQRGTSLTIQCQVDSQVTMMFWYRQQPGQSLTLIATANQGSEATYESGFVIDKFPISRPNLTFSTLTVSNMSPEDSSIYLCSVVKGEYTEAFFGQGTRLTVV.

This clonotype was found many times. The chain couples TRBV28 to TRBJ2-7, with D tentatively TRBD2 (5 bases). Germline loops: CDR1 MDHEN, CDR2 SYDVKM. This CDR3 is 13 amino acids long. The CDR3 DNA reads TGTGCGAGCTCGGGGTCGAGCTCCTACGAGCAGTACTTC. It is translated as CASSGSSSYEQYF.